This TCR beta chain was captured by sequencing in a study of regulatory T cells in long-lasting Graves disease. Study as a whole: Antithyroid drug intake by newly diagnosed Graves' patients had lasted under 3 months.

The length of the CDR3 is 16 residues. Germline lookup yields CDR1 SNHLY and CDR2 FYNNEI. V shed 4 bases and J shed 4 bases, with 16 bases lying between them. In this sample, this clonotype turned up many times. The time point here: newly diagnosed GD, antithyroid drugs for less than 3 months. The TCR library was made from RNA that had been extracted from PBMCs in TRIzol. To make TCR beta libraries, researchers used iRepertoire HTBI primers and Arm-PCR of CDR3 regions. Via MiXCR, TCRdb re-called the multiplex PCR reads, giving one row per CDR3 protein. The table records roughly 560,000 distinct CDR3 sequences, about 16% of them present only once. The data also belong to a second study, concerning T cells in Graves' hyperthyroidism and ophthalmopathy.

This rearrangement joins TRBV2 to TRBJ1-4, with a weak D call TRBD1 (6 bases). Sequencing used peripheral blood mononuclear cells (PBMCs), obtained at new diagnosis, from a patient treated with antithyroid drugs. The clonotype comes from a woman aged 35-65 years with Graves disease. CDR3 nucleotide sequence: TGTGCCAGCAGTGGGGAACCGGGACAAAGTAATGAAAAACTGTTTTTT. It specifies CASSGEPGQSNEKLFF. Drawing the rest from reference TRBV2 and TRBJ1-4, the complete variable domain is EPEVTQTPSHQVTQMGQEVILRCVPISNHLYFYWYRQILGQKVEFLVSFYNNEISEKSEIFDDQFSVERPDGSNFTLKIRSTKLEDSAMYFCASSGEPGQSNEKLFFGSGTQLSVL.